The next 17 T cell receptor beta chains were all read from a single sample in a study of blood T cell repertoires in COVID-19. Measured with immunoSEQ multiplex PCR; TCRdb has only the in-frame clones, and not every one. The table has about 140,000 clones, more than 60% seen once. Sample: peripheral blood. All receptors come from a woman in her 50s with active or convalescent COVID-19.

CDR3 DNA sequence: TGTGCCTCGACGGGACAGCATAATTCACCCCTCCACTTT. Amino acid sequence: CASTGQHNSPLHF. The chain recombines TRBV6-5 with TRBJ1-6; the match to TRBD1 covers 7 bases. CDR1 and CDR2 from the germline V gene are MNHEY and SVGAGI. J was trimmed by 5 bases and V by 11 bases; bases with no gene match: 6. This CDR3 has 13 residues.

The rearrangement uses TRBV6-5 and TRBJ2-2; perhaps TRBD2 as D (5 bases). V gave up 7 bases and J gave up 6 bases, with 12 bases separating them. Per the germline V gene, CDR1 is MNHEY and CDR2 is SVGAGI. The CDR3 extends over 13 amino acids. The CDR3 sequence: CASNSAAAGELFF. The CDR3 DNA sequence: TGTGCCAGCAATTCCGCAGCGGCCGGGGAGCTGTTTTTT.

CDR3: CASSPEATTNYGYTF. For the CDR3, the DNA is TGTGCCAGCTCACCAGAGGCCACCACTAACTATGGCTACACCTTC. V gene TRBV18 combines with J gene TRBJ1-2; D ambiguous. This CDR3 has 15 residues. Trimming stripped 2 bases from V and 0 bases from J, with 10 bases between. Germline CDR1 is KGHSH and CDR2 is LQKENI.

The chain carries TRBV20-1 and TRBJ2-2; no reliable D call. Germline loops: CDR1 DFQATT, CDR2 SNEGSKA (reference sequence). V was clipped by 3 bases and J by 1 base, with 6 bases between them. This CDR3 has 13 amino acids. CDR3 nucleotides: TGCAGTGCTAGTGCCTTGAACACCGGGGAGCTGTTTTTT. Translated, it gives CSASALNTGELFF.

This rearrangement joins TRBV19 to TRBJ1-1, with unresolved D. V was clipped by 2 bases and J by 3 bases, with 16 bases between them. CDR1 and CDR2 from the germline V gene are LNHDA and SQIVND (reference sequence). The CDR3 has 16 residues. The CDR3 nucleotides read TGTGCCAGTAGTATAAGCGGACTTGATAGGGACACTGAAGCTTTCTTT. The encoded protein is CASSISGLDRDTEAFF.

This clone was seen only once. The chain links TRBV19 to TRBJ1-2, with 7 bases matching TRBD1. The CDR3 contains 14 residues. V gave up 6 bases and J gave up 3 bases; unmatched junction bases: 7. Germline CDR1 LNHDA, CDR2 SQIVND (reference sequence). CDR3 nucleotides: TGTGCCAGTAGAGGGGGACAGCGCCACTATGGCTACACCTTC. Translation gives CASRGGQRHYGYTF.

This clone was recorded a few times. CDR3 bases: TGTGCCAGCAGTTATCAGACTGAAGCTTTCTTT. Protein product: CASSYQTEAFF. The chain recombines TRBV2 with TRBJ1-1; D ambiguous. The CDR3 is made up of 11 amino acids. Trimming left V 5 bases short and J 5 bases short, with 6 bases between. Germline-derived CDR1 and CDR2 are SNHLY and FYNNEI.

The chain joins TRBV6-6 to TRBJ2-3, with TRBD2 matching 8 bases. The J segment lost 4 bases and the V segment lost 5 bases, leaving 14 bases of the junction unmatched. CDR1 and CDR2 from the germline V gene are MNHNY and SVGAGI (reference sequence). This CDR3 is built from 17 residues. The CDR3 is CASSRGMAGGLPDTQYF. CDR3 nucleotide sequence: TGTGCCAGCAGTCGGGGTATGGCGGGGGGCCTTCCAGATACGCAGTATTTT.

V usage is TRBV7-9 and J usage is TRBJ1-2; 7 bases match TRBD1. CDR3 length: 14 amino acids. The V gene's germline CDR1 is SEHNR and CDR2 FQNEAQ (reference sequence). Trimming took 4 bases from V and 3 from J; bases not matched to a gene: 5. The CDR3 DNA reads TGTGCCAGCAGCTACCGAGGACAGGACTATGGCTACACCTTC. This translates into CASSYRGQDYGYTF.

This chain joins TRBV19 and TRBJ1-1; TRBD1 aligns across 9 bases. Germline CDR1 is LNHDA and CDR2 is SQIVND (reference sequence). The CDR3 is made up of 16 amino acids. Unmatched junction bases numbered 14, after V lost 7 bases and J lost 5 bases. The CDR3, as DNA: TGTGCCAGTACTAAAAATCCGGGACAGGGACGAACTGAAGCTTTCTTT. Translation gives CASTKNPGQGRTEAFF.

The rearrangement links TRBV19 to TRBJ1-1; TRBD1 is a possible D gene (5 bases). The CDR3 consists of 13 residues. V lost 3 bases and J lost 4, with 9 bases in between. Germline CDR1 LNHDA, CDR2 SQIVND (reference sequence). The CDR3 DNA is TGTGCCAGTAGTATGGGGCCAGGCACTGAAGCTTTCTTT. Translation gives CASSMGPGTEAFF.

The J gene is TRBJ1-5, the V gene TRBV7-8; 10 bases line up with TRBD1. The ends lost 4 bases at V and 3 bases at J; junction bases unmatched: 6. This CDR3 has 16 amino acids. Germline V gene data show CDR1 as SGHVS and CDR2 as FQNEAQ. The CDR3 coding sequence is TGTGCCAGCAGCTACAGGACAGGGGGGAACAATCAGCCCCAGCATTTT. This translates into CASSYRTGGNNQPQHF.

This clone was observed once. The rearrangement links TRBV7-3 to TRBJ2-1, with 7 bases lining up with TRBD1. The V gene's germline CDR1 is SGHTA and CDR2 FQGTGA. The V and J ends lost 5 bases and 6 bases, in that order; junction bases with no gene match: 4. CDR3 length equals 13 residues. The CDR3 loop reads CASSATGFNEQFF. In nucleotides, the CDR3 is TGTGCCAGCAGCGCGACAGGGTTCAATGAGCAGTTCTTC.

In its sample, this clone was seen many times. The sample holds other DNA sequences that translate to the same CDR3. The CDR3 reads CASSLAAGNQPQHF. CDR3 coding DNA: TGTGCCAGCAGCTTAGCGGCCGGCAATCAGCCCCAGCATTTT. This chain links TRBV7-2 with TRBJ1-5, with D unclear. Trimming stripped 0 bases from V and 2 bases from J, with 5 bases between. This CDR3 spans 14 amino acids. Germline assignment: CDR1 SGHTA and CDR2 FQGNSA.

The V call is TRBV7-9, the J call TRBJ1-4, with TRBD1 matching over 8 bases. J lost 8 bases, V lost 6 bases, and 11 bases had no gene match. The CDR3 has 15 amino acids. The V gene's germline CDR1 is SEHNR and CDR2 FQNEAQ (reference sequence). The CDR3 is CASRMGQGAGEKLFF. CDR3 DNA sequence: TGTGCCAGCAGAATGGGGCAGGGGGCGGGAGAAAAACTGTTTTTT.

This rearrangement joins TRBV2 to TRBJ2-2; the D gene is possibly TRBD1 (5 bases). The CDR3 is made up of 15 amino acids. Trimming shortened V by 2 bases and J by 2 bases, and 9 bases separated the two germline ends. Germline CDR1 and CDR2: SNHLY and FYNNEI. The CDR3 nucleotides are TGTGCCAGCAGTGAATTGGGGCTAAACACCGGGGAGCTGTTTTTT. This encodes CASSELGLNTGELFF.

The chain combines TRBV18 with TRBJ2-3; 12 bases are a match to TRBD2. The CDR3 sequence is 16 residues long. The germline V gene encodes CDR1 KGHSH and CDR2 LQKENI. V trimming: 6 bases; J trimming: 0 bases; junction bases outside the gene matches: 4. The CDR3 coding sequence is TGTGCCAGCTCCCTTGGGACTAGCGGGAGCACAGATACGCAGTATTTT. This codes for CASSLGTSGSTDTQYF. Full variable domain (outside the CDR3, taken from reference TRBV18 and TRBJ2-3): NAGVMQNPRHLVRRRGQEARLRCSPMKGHSHVYWYRQLPEEGLKFMVYLQKENIIDESGMPKERFSAEFPKEGPSILRIQQVVRGDSAAYFCASSLGTSGSTDTQYFGPGTRLTVL.